These T cell receptor beta chains were read from a single sample in a study of T cell repertoires in cytomegalovirus infection. TCRdb redid the calling of the reads with MiXCR, one entry per CDR3 protein. The sample shows about 330,000 distinct CDR3 sequences, over 7.5% of them seen only once. Material: PBMCs. Every receptor here comes from a human donor in good health (CMV status not recorded). Some clones in this sample may be carry-over from other donors' samples. CDR3s include the opening cysteine and the closing phenylalanine or tryptophan. Each record gives: CDR3 protein, CDR3 DNA, V gene, D gene, J gene, clone size. A D gene is named only where the DNA matches it firmly. Size tells how often a clone was seen (once, few, many) or the class of an expanded clone, and some rows leave it out.

CDR3: CASSQTSGGSTGELFF
DNA: TGCGCCAGCAGCCAGACTAGCGGGGGGTCCACCGGGGAGCTGTTTTTT
V: TRBV5-1
D: TRBD2
J: TRBJ2-2
size: NA

CDR3: CASSLGGGTRGDTQYF
DNA: TGTGCCAGCAGCTTGGGGGGCGGCACCCGGGGAGATACGCAGTATTTT
V: TRBV12-3/TRBV12-4
D: NA
J: TRBJ2-3
size: few

CDR3: CAWRRGFSWTTEAFF
DNA: TGTGCCTGGCGAAGGGGCTTTTCCTGGACCACTGAAGCTTTCTTT
V: TRBV30
D: NA
J: TRBJ1-1
size: NA

CDR3: CASSLSGTALEQYF
DNA: TGTGCCAGCAGCTTATCCGGGACTGCCTTGGAGCAGTACTTC
V: TRBV7-2
D: NA
J: TRBJ2-7
size: many

CDR3: CASSPPVAYEQYF
DNA: TGTGCCAGCAGCCCCCCGGTTGCCTACGAGCAGTACTTC
V: TRBV7-9
D: NA
J: TRBJ2-7
size: many

CDR3: CAISELAGAGYTF
DNA: TGTGCCATCAGTGAGTTGGCAGGGGCTGGCTACACCTTC
V: TRBV10-3
D: NA
J: TRBJ1-2
size: NA

CDR3: CASSLDFAGWTEAFF
DNA: TGTGCCAGCAGCTTAGATTTTGCGGGGTGGACTGAAGCTTTCTTT
V: TRBV7-2
D: NA
J: TRBJ1-1
size: many

CDR3: CSAFDRGRPEAFF
DNA: TGCAGTGCCTTTGACAGGGGGCGGCCTGAAGCTTTCTTT
V: TRBV20-1
D: TRBD1
J: TRBJ1-1
size: few

CDR3: CASSLQGTGYTF
DNA: TGTGCCAGCAGTTTACAGGGTACCGGCTACACCTTC
V: TRBV28
D: NA
J: TRBJ1-2
size: NA

CDR3: CAISESAGDRDNEQFF
DNA: TGTGCCATCAGTGAGTCGGCGGGGGACCGGGACAATGAGCAGTTCTTC
V: TRBV10-3
D: TRBD2
J: TRBJ2-1
size: NA

CDR3: CASSLSLAGGTDTQYF
DNA: TGTGCCAGCAGCTTATCACTAGCGGGGGGCACAGATACGCAGTATTTT
V: TRBV7-3
D: TRBD2
J: TRBJ2-3
size: many

CDR3: CSVRRKQGTDTQYF
DNA: TGCAGCGTACGGCGTAAACAGGGCACAGATACGCAGTATTTT
V: TRBV29-1
D: NA
J: TRBJ2-3
size: many

CDR3: CASSMVAGTYNEQFF
DNA: TGTGCCAGTAGTATGGTAGCTGGCACCTACAATGAGCAGTTCTTC
V: TRBV19
D: NA
J: TRBJ2-1
size: NA

CDR3: CASSSPGSIYGYTF
DNA: TGTGCCAGCAGCTCCCCCGGGTCCATCTATGGCTACACCTTC
V: TRBV7-2
D: NA
J: TRBJ1-2
size: many

CDR3: CASSAAGGQGRYEQYF
DNA: TGTGCCAGCAGCGCAGCCGGCGGACAGGGAAGGTACGAGCAGTACTTC
V: TRBV7-9
D: TRBD1
J: TRBJ2-7
size: many

CDR3: CASSLGVGNTIYF
DNA: TGTGCCAGCAGCTTGGGGGTTGGAAACACCATATATTTT
V: TRBV5-6
D: NA
J: TRBJ1-3
size: NA

CDR3: CASSYSSIAGISYNEQFF
DNA: TGTGCCAGCAGTTACTCTTCTATAGCGGGAATATCCTACAATGAGCAGTTCTTC
V: TRBV6-2/TRBV6-3
D: TRBD2
J: TRBJ2-1
size: NA

CDR3: CAISGLIGPNQPQHF
DNA: TGTGCCATCAGCGGGCTGATCGGCCCCAATCAGCCCCAGCATTTT
V: TRBV10-3
D: NA
J: TRBJ1-5
size: NA

CDR3: CSAGAGPNYGYTF
DNA: TGCAGTGCTGGCGCAGGGCCTAACTATGGCTACACCTTC
V: TRBV20-1
D: NA
J: TRBJ1-2
size: NA

CDR3: CATASGRYEQYF
DNA: TGTGCCACGGCTAGCGGGAGATACGAGCAGTACTTC
V: TRBV6-5
D: TRBD2
J: TRBJ2-7
size: NA

CDR3: CASSSQAFQGSYEQYF
DNA: TGTGCCAGCAGCTCCCAGGCTTTCCAGGGAAGCTACGAGCAGTACTTC
V: TRBV7-2
D: NA
J: TRBJ2-7
size: many

CDR3: CASSPPRTSGRVNEQFF
DNA: TGTGCCAGCAGTCCTCCGAGGACTAGCGGGAGGGTTAATGAGCAGTTCTTC
V: TRBV6-2/TRBV6-3
D: TRBD2
J: TRBJ2-1
size: NA

CDR3: CSARDLAGGPDTQYF
DNA: TGCAGTGCTAGAGATCTAGCGGGGGGCCCAGATACGCAGTATTTT
V: TRBV20-1
D: TRBD2
J: TRBJ2-3
size: few

CDR3: CASSRVGESQTDTQYF
DNA: TGCGCCAGCAGCCGGGTGGGGGAGAGCCAAACAGATACGCAGTATTTT
V: TRBV4-3
D: NA
J: TRBJ2-3
size: NA

CDR3: CASSLARTKKRETQYF
DNA: TGTGCCAGCAGTCTTGCCCGGACTAAGAAACGAGAGACCCAGTACTTC
V: TRBV7-2
D: NA
J: TRBJ2-5
size: many

CDR3: CASSPLPADQPQHF
DNA: TGTGCCAGCAGTCCGCTCCCGGCGGATCAGCCCCAGCATTTT
V: TRBV27
D: NA
J: TRBJ1-5
size: NA

CDR3: CASSLFHGNTIYF
DNA: TGTGCCAGCAGCCTGTTTCATGGAAACACCATATATTTT
V: TRBV5-6
D: NA
J: TRBJ1-3
size: few

CDR3: CASSLAMTGELFF
DNA: TGTGCCAGCAGCTTAGCGATGACCGGGGAGCTGTTTTTT
V: TRBV7-2
D: NA
J: TRBJ2-2
size: many

CDR3: CASSEGLRNQPQHF
DNA: TGTGCCAGCAGTGAGGGTCTACGGAATCAGCCCCAGCATTTT
V: TRBV2
D: NA
J: TRBJ1-5
size: few

CDR3: CASSFIGTGEAFF
DNA: TGTGCCAGCAGCTTCATTGGGACAGGGGAAGCTTTCTTT
V: TRBV7-9
D: TRBD1
J: TRBJ1-1
size: many

CDR3: CASSPGLAGGWRSTDTQYF
DNA: TGTGCCAGCAGCCCGGGGCTAGCGGGGGGGTGGAGGAGCACAGATACGCAGTATTTT
V: TRBV7-2
D: TRBD2
J: TRBJ2-3
size: many

CDR3: CASSSRRSYNEQFF
DNA: TGTGCCAGTAGTTCAAGACGGAGCTACAATGAGCAGTTCTTC
V: TRBV19
D: NA
J: TRBJ2-1
size: few

CDR3: CASNSPGHSYEQYF
DNA: TGTGCCAGCAATTCCCCCGGCCACTCCTACGAGCAGTACTTC
V: TRBV28
D: NA
J: TRBJ2-7
size: many

CDR3: CASSLASPRETQYF
DNA: TGTGCCAGCAGCTTAGCCTCCCCCAGGGAGACCCAGTACTTC
V: TRBV7-2
D: NA
J: TRBJ2-5
size: many

CDR3: CASSRGVGHRGNTEAFF
DNA: TGTGCCAGCAGTCGAGGGGTGGGACACCGAGGGAACACTGAAGCTTTCTTT
V: TRBV6-1
D: NA
J: TRBJ1-1
size: few

CDR3: CASSSWPSPAAGVYEQYF
DNA: TGTGCCAGCAGCTCTTGGCCCTCCCCGGCAGCGGGAGTATACGAGCAGTACTTC
V: TRBV7-9
D: TRBD2
J: TRBJ2-7
size: NA

CDR3: CSAFGRTGELFF
DNA: TGCAGTGCCTTTGGGAGAACCGGGGAGCTGTTTTTT
V: TRBV20-1
D: NA
J: TRBJ2-2
size: few

CDR3: CATSPDVPNYGYTF
DNA: TGTGCCACCAGCCCTGACGTACCGAACTATGGCTACACCTTC
V: TRBV24-1
D: NA
J: TRBJ1-2
size: few

CDR3: CASRSGVSSYEQYF
DNA: TGTGCCAGCAGGAGCGGGGTAAGCTCCTACGAGCAGTACTTC
V: TRBV6-1
D: TRBD2
J: TRBJ2-7
size: NA

CDR3: CASSAWTGRNTIYF
DNA: TGTGCCAGCAGCGCTTGGACAGGAAGAAACACCATATATTTT
V: TRBV7-2
D: TRBD1
J: TRBJ1-3
size: many

CDR3: CASSSLPKGGDQYF
DNA: TGTGCCAGCAGCTCTCTACCCAAGGGGGGTGATCAGTACTTC
V: TRBV7-2
D: NA
J: TRBJ2-7
size: many

CDR3: CAWSLGGGIMRETQYF
DNA: TGTGCCTGGAGTCTTGGCGGGGGAATAATGCGAGAGACCCAGTACTTC
V: TRBV30
D: TRBD2
J: TRBJ2-5
size: NA

CDR3: CASSYSTNRGNTEAFF
DNA: TGTGCCAGCAGTTACTCGACGAACAGGGGGAACACTGAAGCTTTCTTT
V: TRBV6-5
D: TRBD1
J: TRBJ1-1
size: NA